A single count supports the clone carrying this TCR beta chain. Its antigen is not identified. The CDR3 length is 16 residues. Germline CDR1 reads SGHRS; CDR2 reads YFSETQ. V was pared by 0 bases and J by 6 bases, with 6 bases of the junction left unmatched. The sample is drawn from a study of Ad26.COV2.S vaccination and SARS-CoV-2 variants. Study information: Recipients of Ad26.COV2.S got it intramuscularly, once or twice 56 days apart.

Sequencing was performed with immunoSEQ multiplex PCR; in TCRdb, only in-frame clones are kept and a portion is missing. The sample includes approximately 400,000 clones, about 85% of them seen just once. Findings and caveats of the study: Comparable non-spike TCR breadth was observed in vaccine and placebo recipients.

Treatment of the sample: 15 to 20 received Ad26.COV2.S at low or high dose, single or two shots; roughly five received placebo; per-sample allocation not given. The samples were gathered on day 63 after the first injection of vaccine or placebo. The sample consisted of peripheral blood, taken in a trial of Ad26.COV2.S vaccine versus placebo. The J gene is TRBJ2-2, the V gene TRBV5-1; TRBD1 aligns across 9 bases. This receptor was identified in a person between 18 and 60 years old who received the Ad26.COV2.S COVID-19 vaccine or a placebo. The CDR3, as DNA: TGCGCCAGCAGCTTGGGGACAGGGGCCCACCCCGGGGAGCTGTTTTTT. This sequence encodes CASSLGTGAHPGELFF.